Below, 8 T cell receptor beta chains from the same sample are listed, as sequenced in a study of T-cell reconstitution after alpha-beta-depleted transplantation in children. Study-level results: T-cell numbers and diversity, one year after transplant, stemmed largely from T cells that were newly produced.

The antigens for these receptors are not known. A library of TCRbeta sequences, prepared with unique molecular identifiers, was generated. TCRdb analysed the PCR reads with MiXCR anew, one entry per CDR3 protein. Counted here are about 300,000 distinct CDR3 sequences, less than 9.5% occurring once; the ten biggest clones make up 9.1%. The specimen comprised peripheral blood, sampled 360 days after TCRalphabeta/CD19-depleted stem cell transplant. These receptors came from a female patient aged 2-10 years who had a stem cell transplant for Fanconi anemia, so the T cells may come from the graft donor.

This clonotype came up a few times. The CDR3 here is CSWGSWDTQYF. The CDR3 nucleotides are TGCAGTTGGGGATCCTGGGATACGCAGTATTTT. The V and J genes are TRBV20-1 and TRBJ2-3; D gene ambiguous. There are 11 residues in the CDR3. Per germline, CDR1 DFQATT and CDR2 SNEGSKA (reference sequence). The germline V and J ends were trimmed by 8 bases and 6 bases, with 12 bases remaining between them.

In its sample, this clonotype was seen many times. The genes are TRBV20-1 and TRBJ1-1; 8 nucleotides match TRBD1. V shed 2 bases, J shed 2 bases, and the junction held 4 bases outside the gene matches. Germline V gives CDR1 DFQATT, CDR2 SNEGSKA (reference sequence). The CDR3 runs 14 residues. CDR3 loop: CSARIQGANTEAFF. For the CDR3, the DNA is TGCAGTGCTAGAATTCAGGGGGCAAACACTGAAGCTTTCTTT.

Only a few counts were recorded for this clonotype. This chain links TRBV7-2 with TRBJ1-1; 9 nucleotides align to TRBD1. With V trimmed by 6 bases and J by 1 base, 3 bases remained unmatched. The germline gives CDR1 SGHTA, CDR2 FQGNSA. There are 14 residues in the CDR3. The CDR3 loop reads CASSTTGGNTEAFF. The CDR3 DNA reads TGTGCCAGCAGTACGACAGGGGGGAACACTGAAGCTTTCTTT.

This clonotype appeared many times. V usage is TRBV10-3 and J usage is TRBJ2-1; tentatively, D is TRBD1 or TRBD2 (5 bases each). Trimming stripped 10 bases from V and 0 bases from J, with 19 bases between. CDR1 is ENHRY and CDR2 is SYGVKD in the germline V gene. The CDR3 is 16 amino acids. CDR3 DNA sequence: TGTGCCACTTCGCGACAGACGGGAAGCTCCTACAATGAGCAGTTCTTC. Its protein product is CATSRQTGSSYNEQFF.

V usage is TRBV4-2 and J usage is TRBJ1-6; D gene ambiguous. Germline assignment: CDR1 LGHNA and CDR2 YNFKEQ. The V end was cut by 4 bases, the J end by 10 bases, with 8 bases between. The CDR3 sequence is 12 residues long. The DNA of the CDR3 is TGTGCCAGCAGCCGGGGAGAATCACCCCTCCACTTT. Amino acids: CASSRGESPLHF.

There are many counts of this clonotype. The chain couples TRBV6-5 to TRBJ2-1, with 7 bases lining up with TRBD2. The CDR3 runs to 14 residues. CDR1 and CDR2 from the germline V gene are MNHEY and SVGAGI. Losses at the gene ends were 6 bases for V and 3 bases for J; bases not matched to a gene: 5. The DNA of the CDR3 is TGTGCCAGCAGAGGACTAGACAACTACAATGAGCAGTTCTTC. It yields the protein CASRGLDNYNEQFF.

In this sample, this clonotype turned up many times. V and J are TRBV24-1 and TRBJ2-7; TRBD1 agrees at 11 bases. The V gene's germline CDR1 is KGHDR and CDR2 SFDVKD. V lost 2 bases, J lost 5 bases, and 4 bases stayed unmatched. This CDR3 region has 15 residues. The CDR3 loop reads CATSDSRTGGHEQYF. CDR3 DNA sequence: TGTGCCACCAGTGATTCGAGGACAGGGGGCCACGAGCAGTACTTC.

Ten or more counts support this clonotype. The chain uses TRBV2 and TRBJ2-1, with a tentative D call TRBD2 (6 bases). This CDR3 region has 13 residues. Germline V lookup: CDR1 SNHLY, CDR2 FYNNEI. Trimming shortened V by 2 bases and J by 10 bases, and 12 bases separated the two germline ends. CDR3 bases: TGTGCCAGCAGTGAAAGGGAGAGCGGGGAGCAGTTCTTC. It encodes CASSERESGEQFF. Using reference TRBV2 and TRBJ2-1 for the parts outside the CDR3, the full variable domain is EPEVTQTPSHQVTQMGQEVILRCVPISNHLYFYWYRQILGQKVEFLVSFYNNEISEKSEIFDDQFSVERPDGSNFTLKIRSTKLEDSAMYFCASSERESGEQFFGPGTRLTVL.